This TCR beta chain comes out of a study of control samples from healthy donors and cancer patients. TCRdb's copy holds only in-frame clones and misses some; the assay was immunoSEQ multiplex PCR. The repertoire includes roughly 370,000 clones, around 90% of them detected once, and about 6.3% sits in the top ten. CDR1 and CDR2 from the germline V gene are KGHDR and SFDVKD. This CDR3 region has 14 residues. V gave up 5 bases and J gave up 1 base, with 9 bases separating them. The sequencing sample was made of PBMCs. This receptor was taken from a man aged 35-49 years with head and neck cancer. The chain has TRBV24-1 and TRBJ2-3, with no clear D. The CDR3 spells CATSVQGRTDTQYF. The CDR3 nucleotides read TGTGCCACCAGTGTCCAAGGTCGCACAGATACGCAGTATTTT.